Below are 10 T cell receptor beta chains sequenced from a single sample in a study of blood T cell repertoires in COVID-19. Libraries were prepared by immunoSEQ multiplex PCR; TCRdb keeps only in-frame clonotypes and omits some of them. The top ten clones hold less than 20% of a sample with roughly 150,000 clones, approximately 77% of them seen once. The specimen sequenced was PBMCs or T cells enriched from blood (not recorded which). The receptors derive from a man in his 60s who had recovered from COVID-19.

The gene calls are TRBV20-1 and TRBJ2-7, with D perhaps TRBD2 (7 bases). Trimming stripped 3 bases from V and 1 base from J, with 19 bases between. This CDR3 region has 16 residues. The germline V gene encodes CDR1 DFQATT and CDR2 SNEGSKA (reference sequence). The chain's CDR3 is CSASSGGAGLSYEQYF. The CDR3 nucleotides are TGCAGTGCTAGTAGTGGGGGGGCGGGATTATCCTACGAGCAGTACTTC.

The chain has TRBV28 and TRBJ2-2, with 10 nucleotides matching TRBD2. V dropped 6 bases and J dropped 6; count of bases not matched to a gene: 13. Germline CDR1 is MDHEN and CDR2 is SYDVKM. This CDR3 has 17 residues. DNA for the CDR3: TGTGCCAGCAGACGCCGCCTAGCGGGAGAAGGGTCCGGGGAGCTGTTTTTT. It yields the protein CASRRRLAGEGSGELFF. Complete variable domain (other parts from reference TRBV28 and TRBJ2-2): DVKVTQSSRYLVKRTGEKVFLECVQDMDHENMFWYRQDPGLGLRLIYFSYDVKMKEKGDIPEGYSVSREKKERFSLILESASTNQTSMYLCASRRRLAGEGSGELFFGEGSRLTVL.

This chain uses TRBV15 with TRBJ1-2; 7 bases align to TRBD1. Germline V lookup: CDR1 LNHNV, CDR2 YYDKDF (reference sequence). There are 14 residues in the CDR3. The V and J ends lost 0 bases and 7 bases, in that order; junction bases with no gene match: 5. The CDR3 nucleotides read TGTGCCACCAGCAGAGAGACTACAGGGGCTGGCTACACCTTC. It encodes CATSRETTGAGYTF. Variable domain in full (rest from reference TRBV15 and TRBJ1-2): DAMVIQNPRYQVTQFGKPVTLSCSQTLNHNVMYWYQQKSSQAPKLLFHYYDKDFNNEADTPDNFQSRRPNTSFCFLDIRSPGLGDTAMYLCATSRETTGAGYTFGSGTRLTVV.

The rearrangement joins TRBV6-5 to TRBJ1-1; 7 positions agree with TRBD1. Trimming cost V 7 bases and J 0 bases; bases outside gene matches: 8. Germline CDR1 MNHEY, CDR2 SVGAGI. The CDR3 is 15 residues long. The CDR3 DNA reads as TGTGCCAGCACCCTGACGGGACAGATGAACACTGAAGCTTTCTTT. It encodes CASTLTGQMNTEAFF.

The V call is TRBV7-2, the J call TRBJ2-1; the D is unclear. CDR1 SGHTA and CDR2 FQGNSA come from the germline V gene. The CDR3 spans 14 residues. V lost 1 base and J 10 bases, leaving 14 bases between the germline ends. For the CDR3, the DNA is TGTGCCAGCAGCTTAGTTGTTCTGGCTCAGGAGCAGTTCTTC. It translates to CASSLVVLAQEQFF.

This chain connects TRBV7-2 to TRBJ2-3; a possible D gene is TRBD1 (6 bases). This CDR3 is 18 amino acids long. The V end lost 1 base, the J end lost 0 bases, and 17 bases lay between the germline ends. In germline, CDR1 is SGHTA, CDR2 FQGNSA. Written as DNA, the CDR3 is TGTGCCAGCAGCTTAGGACATAGGGGGTTCACTAGCACAGATACGCAGTATTTT. It is translated as CASSLGHRGFTSTDTQYF.

The CDR3 region has the DNA TGTGCCAGCAGCCCAGGACTGGATGAAAAACTGTTTTTT. Its translation: CASSPGLDEKLFF. The V and J genes are TRBV7-9 and TRBJ1-4, with D unresolved. CDR3 size: 13 residues. The V end lost 5 bases, the J end lost 6 bases, and 10 bases lay between the germline ends. Looked up from germline, CDR1 is SEHNR and CDR2 is FQNEAQ (reference sequence).

V gene TRBV28 combines with J gene TRBJ1-5; D possibly corresponds to TRBD1 (5 bases). The CDR3 is 13 amino acids. V lost 5 bases, J lost 6 bases, and 11 bases lay in between. Per germline, CDR1 MDHEN and CDR2 SYDVKM. The CDR3 spells CASSPGLGQPQHF. The CDR3 coding sequence is TGTGCCAGCAGTCCAGGGCTAGGTCAGCCCCAGCATTTT.

This chain joins TRBV5-1 and TRBJ2-1, with 11 bases that match TRBD2. This CDR3 has 16 amino acids. The junction had 4 bases not matched to a gene; V was cut back by 3 bases and J by 2 bases. Germline CDR1 is SGHRS and CDR2 is YFSETQ. The CDR3 spells CASSSRLAGTYNEQFF. In DNA, the CDR3 is TGCGCCAGCAGCTCGAGACTAGCGGGAACCTACAATGAGCAGTTCTTC. Full variable domain (missing parts from reference TRBV5-1 and TRBJ2-1): KAGVTQTPRYLIKTRGQQVTLSCSPISGHRSVSWYQQTPGQGLQFLFEYFSETQRNKGNFPGRFSGRQFSNSRSEMNVSTLELGDSALYLCASSSRLAGTYNEQFFGPGTRLTVL.

The chain links TRBV19 to TRBJ1-1; D uncertain. V was shortened by 0 bases and J by 0 bases, with 8 bases between the two germline ends. Germline CDR1 is LNHDA and CDR2 is SQIVND (reference sequence). The CDR3 has 15 residues. The CDR3 sequence is CASSIDPDMNTEAFF. The CDR3 DNA reads TGTGCCAGTAGTATAGATCCAGATATGAACACTGAAGCTTTCTTT.